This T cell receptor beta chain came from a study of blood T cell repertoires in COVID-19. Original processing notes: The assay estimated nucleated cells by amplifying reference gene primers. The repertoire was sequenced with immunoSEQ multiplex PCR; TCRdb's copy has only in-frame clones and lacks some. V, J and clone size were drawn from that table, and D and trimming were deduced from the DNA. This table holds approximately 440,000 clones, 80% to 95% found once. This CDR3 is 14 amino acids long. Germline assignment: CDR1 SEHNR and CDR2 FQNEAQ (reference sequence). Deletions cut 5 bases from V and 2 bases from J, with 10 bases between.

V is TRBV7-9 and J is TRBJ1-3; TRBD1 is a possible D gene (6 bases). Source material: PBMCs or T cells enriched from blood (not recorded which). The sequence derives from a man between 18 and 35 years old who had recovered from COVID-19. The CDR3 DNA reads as TGTGCCAGCAGCGGAGGACAGCCTGGAAACACCATATATTTT. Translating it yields CASSGGQPGNTIYF.